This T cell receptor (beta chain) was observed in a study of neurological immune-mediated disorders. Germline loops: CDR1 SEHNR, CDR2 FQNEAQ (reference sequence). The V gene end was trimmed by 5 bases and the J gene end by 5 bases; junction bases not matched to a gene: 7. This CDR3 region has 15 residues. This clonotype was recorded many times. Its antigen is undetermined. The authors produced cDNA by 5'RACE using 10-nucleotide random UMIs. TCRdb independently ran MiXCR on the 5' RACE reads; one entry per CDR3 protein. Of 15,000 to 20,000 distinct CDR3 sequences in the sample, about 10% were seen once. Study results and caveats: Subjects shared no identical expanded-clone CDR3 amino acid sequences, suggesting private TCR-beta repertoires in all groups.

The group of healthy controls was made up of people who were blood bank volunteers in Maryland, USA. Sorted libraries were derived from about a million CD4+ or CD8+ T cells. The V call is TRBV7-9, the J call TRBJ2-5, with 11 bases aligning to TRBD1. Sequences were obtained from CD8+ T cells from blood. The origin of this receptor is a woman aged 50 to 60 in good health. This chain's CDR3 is CASSPPDRGQETQYF. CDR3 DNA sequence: TGTGCCAGCAGCCCCCCGGACAGGGGGCAGGAGACCCAGTACTTC. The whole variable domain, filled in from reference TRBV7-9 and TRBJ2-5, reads DTGVSQNPRHKITKRGQNVTFRCDPISEHNRLYWYRQTLGQGPEFLTYFQNEAQLEKSRLLSDRFSAERPKGSFSTLEIQRTEQGDSAMYLCASSPPDRGQETQYFGPGTRLLVL.